What follows are 8 T cell receptor beta chains derived from one specimen sequenced in a study of cytomegalovirus exposure and HLA in healthy donors. 13 Jbeta primers and 60 Vbeta primers were used for the PCR. The table came from immunoSEQ multiplex PCR; TCRdb's copy has only in-frame clones and leaves some out. The sample comprises under 200,000 clones, around 68% of which are singletons, and approximately 1.5% rests with the top ten. Sequencing was carried out using PBMCs. These TCRs come from a man over 45 in good health and CMV-seronegative.

The chain joins TRBV19 to TRBJ1-2; D might be TRBD1 (5 bases). V lost 3 bases, J lost 1 base, and 9 bases lay in between. The CDR3 totals 14 residues. Germline V gives CDR1 LNHDA, CDR2 SQIVND (reference sequence). CDR3 sequence: CASSMYGGNYGYTF. DNA of the CDR3: TGTGCCAGTAGTATGTACGGGGGTAACTATGGCTACACCTTC.

The chain carries TRBV11-2 and TRBJ1-3; TRBD1 might be the D (5 bases). Germline CDR1 is SGHAT and CDR2 is FQNNGV. The CDR3 consists of 16 residues. The V end lost 5 bases, the J end lost 5 bases, and 19 bases lay between the germline ends. DNA for the CDR3: TGTGCCAGCAGCCCCGTAGTGGGCAGGGAAAGAAACACCATATATTTT. It codes for CASSPVVGRERNTIYF.

The CDR3 sequence: CASSISTWTEAFF. The DNA for the CDR3 is TGTGCCAGTAGTATTTCTACGTGGACTGAAGCTTTCTTT. The chain joins TRBV19 to TRBJ1-1; no reliable D call. V was clipped by 3 bases and J by 5 bases, with 10 bases between them. The CDR3 has 13 residues. Germline CDR1 is LNHDA and CDR2 is SQIVND (reference sequence). Full variable domain (outside the CDR3, taken from reference TRBV19 and TRBJ1-1): DGGITQSPKYLFRKEGQNVTLSCEQNLNHDAMYWYRQDPGQGLRLIYYSQIVNDFQKGDIAEGYSVSREKKESFPLTVTSAQKNPTAFYLCASSISTWTEAFFGQGTRLTVV.

This clone appeared a few times. The chain carries TRBV28 and TRBJ1-1; unclear D gene. CDR1 is MDHEN, CDR2 SYDVKM, per germline. The CDR3 runs 13 residues. The ends were cut back, 8 bases at V and 2 bases at J, with 12 bases in the middle. CDR3 in DNA: TGTGCCAGCGCCTGGGCAGCCAACACTGAAGCTTTCTTT. The encoded protein is CASAWAANTEAFF.

J is TRBJ1-2 and V is TRBV28; 10 positions match TRBD1. Germline CDR1 and CDR2: MDHEN and SYDVKM. With 3 bases clipped from V and 4 bases from J, the junction kept 2 bases outside the gene matches. There are 14 residues in the CDR3. DNA of the CDR3: TGTGCCAGCAGTTTGACAGGGGGCGGCTATGGCTACACCTTC. Translation gives CASSLTGGGYGYTF.

The CDR3 loop is CASSFEGGIREPQHF. DNA of the CDR3: TGTGCCAGCAGCTTTGAAGGGGGCATTAGGGAGCCCCAGCATTTT. This chain uses TRBV7-9 with TRBJ1-5, with 7 bases that match TRBD1. Looked up from germline, CDR1 is SEHNR and CDR2 is FQNEAQ (reference sequence). Trimming at V came to 3 bases and at J to 8 bases, leaving 10 bases not matched to a gene. CDR3 length: 15 amino acids. Looking up the rest from reference TRBV7-9 and TRBJ1-5 gives the full variable domain: DTGVSQNPRHKITKRGQNVTFRCDPISEHNRLYWYRQTLGQGPEFLTYFQNEAQLEKSRLLSDRFSAERPKGSFSTLEIQRTEQGDSAMYLCASSFEGGIREPQHFGDGTRLSIL.

This chain joins TRBV19 and TRBJ1-2; tentatively, D is TRBD1 (5 bases). CDR3 length: 13 amino acids. Germline V lookup: CDR1 LNHDA, CDR2 SQIVND (reference sequence). V dropped 3 bases and J dropped 8 bases, with 13 bases sitting between them. CDR3 sequence reads: CASSIWGVTGYTF. Written as DNA, the CDR3 is TGTGCCAGTAGTATCTGGGGGGTAACGGGCTACACCTTC. The variable domain in full, completed from reference TRBV19 and TRBJ1-2, reads DGGITQSPKYLFRKEGQNVTLSCEQNLNHDAMYWYRQDPGQGLRLIYYSQIVNDFQKGDIAEGYSVSREKKESFPLTVTSAQKNPTAFYLCASSIWGVTGYTFGSGTRLTVV.

V and J are TRBV5-1 and TRBJ2-1; the match to TRBD1 covers 9 bases. After removal of 4 bases from V and 3 bases from J, the junction contained 2 bases not matched to a gene. Germline V gene sequence: CDR1 SGHRS, CDR2 YFSETQ. The CDR3 spans 14 residues. CDR3 sequence (DNA): TGCGCCAGCAGCGCGACAGGGGGCTACAATGAGCAGTTCTTC. It specifies CASSATGGYNEQFF.